These 18 T cell receptor beta chains were sequenced from one sample in a study of T cells after yellow fever vaccination. One entry per CDR3 protein results from TCRdb running MiXCR on the 5' RACE reads. Counted here are 250,000 to 400,000 distinct CDR3 sequences, around 4.4% occurring once; the ten biggest clones make up roughly a fifth. This specimen consisted of PBMCs, obtained 15 days after the yellow fever booster vaccination. Receptors were obtained from a man aged 18-30 years who received the YFV17D yellow fever vaccine.

This clonotype was detected many times. The gene calls are TRBV2 and TRBJ2-3; D gene ambiguous. V lost 4 bases and J 6 bases, leaving 17 bases between the germline ends. This CDR3 is 15 amino acids long. Germline lookup yields CDR1 SNHLY and CDR2 FYNNEI. Here the CDR3 DNA reads TGTGCCAGCAGTGTCTCCCCAGTTTCTGGGGATACGCAGTATTTT. Residues: CASSVSPVSGDTQYF.

A note on this clonotype: A junction boundary mismatches the germline segment, possibly from a read error. The chain carries TRBV6-1 and TRBJ2-1; D gene unclear. Germline CDR1 is MNHNS and CDR2 is SASEGT. CDR3 size: 17 residues. This chain's CDR3 is CASSEYSSSTVYYEQFF. The DNA of the CDR3 is TGTGCCAGCAGTGAATACTCTTCGTCCACGGTCTACTATGAGCAGTTCTTC.

This clonotype was counted between two and nine times. This sequence joins TRBV5-1 and TRBJ1-1; D remains unclear. The CDR3 covers 16 residues. The germline gives CDR1 SGHRS, CDR2 YFSETQ. Deletions cut 1 base from V and 3 bases from J, with 16 bases between. CDR3 bases: TGCGCCAGCAGCTTGTCCTTGCGTGGGCGGGACACTGAAGCTTTCTTT. Translated: CASSLSLRGRDTEAFF.

This clonotype was detected many times. The chain has TRBV6-6 and TRBJ1-1; possible D gene TRBD1, 5 bases. V was clipped by 6 bases and J by 4 bases, with 15 bases between them. Germline CDR1 MNHNY, CDR2 SVGAGI (reference sequence). The CDR3 is made up of 14 amino acids. CDR3 sequence reads: CASSRGGTGTEAFF. The CDR3 DNA reads TGTGCCAGCAGCCGGGGGGGGACGGGCACTGAAGCTTTCTTT.

This clonotype was seen only a few times. The gene calls are TRBV11-2 and TRBJ2-3, with D unclear. Per the germline V gene, CDR1 is SGHAT and CDR2 is FQNNGV. There are 17 residues in the CDR3. Deletions cut 5 bases from V and 1 base from J, with 19 bases between. CDR3 DNA: TGTGCCAGCAGCAAGCACCTGACCGCTGCTGGCACAGATACGCAGTATTTT. It translates to CASSKHLTAAGTDTQYF.

The V and J genes are TRBV6-5 and TRBJ1-1; 11 bases line up with TRBD1. This CDR3 has 18 residues. With 6 bases clipped from V and 5 bases from J, the junction kept 17 bases outside the gene matches. Germline lookup yields CDR1 MNHEY and CDR2 SVGAGI. In DNA, the CDR3 is TGTGCCAGCAGCTTACGGGTAGCTACAGGGACAGGGGGTACTGAAGCTTTCTTT. As protein: CASSLRVATGTGGTEAFF.

This clonotype has more than one count but fewer than ten. The gene calls are TRBV19 and TRBJ2-7; 7 bases line up with TRBD1. Trimming removed 8 bases from V and 1 base from J; junction bases left unmatched: 11. The V gene's germline CDR1 is LNHDA and CDR2 SQIVND (reference sequence). CDR3 length equals 15 residues. CDR3 region: CASADPGQISYEQYF. For the CDR3, the DNA is TGTGCCAGTGCTGACCCGGGACAGATATCCTACGAGCAGTACTTC.

The table lists this clonotype with many counts. This rearrangement joins TRBV5-1 to TRBJ2-3; TRBD1 agrees at 7 bases. V dropped 1 base and J dropped 5; count of bases not matched to a gene: 4. Germline assignment: CDR1 SGHRS and CDR2 YFSETQ. There are 14 residues in the CDR3. The CDR3, as DNA: TGCGCCAGCAGCTTGAACAGGGGTGGAGATACGCAGTATTTT. Translated: CASSLNRGGDTQYF.

This chain connects TRBV19 to TRBJ2-2; TRBD1 matches 7 bases. Germline loops: CDR1 LNHDA, CDR2 SQIVND (reference sequence). This CDR3 has 17 amino acids. Germline trimming cut 4 bases from V and 0 bases from J; bases unmatched to any gene: 8. This chain's CDR3 is CASSTLTGYANTGELFF. The CDR3 DNA sequence: TGTGCCAGTAGTACCCTGACAGGGTATGCGAACACCGGGGAGCTGTTTTTT.

In this sample, this clonotype turned up many times. The V call is TRBV6-2 or TRBV6-3, the J call TRBJ2-3; D unresolved. V lost 1 base, J lost 2 bases, and 7 bases lay in between. This CDR3 contains 14 residues. In germline, CDR1 is MNHEY, CDR2 SVGEGT. The CDR3 DNA reads TGTGCCAGCAGTTACTGGAAGGTCACAGATACGCAGTATTTT. Protein sequence: CASSYWKVTDTQYF.

The chain uses TRBV5-6 and TRBJ2-1; 9 bases fit TRBD1. From germline, CDR1 is SGHDT and CDR2 YYEEEE. Losses at the gene ends were 2 bases for V and 8 bases for J; bases not matched to a gene: 11. The CDR3 extends over 16 amino acids. The CDR3 coding sequence is TGTGCCAGCAGCTTCAGGGTTTGGACAGGGGCCCATGAGCAGTTCTTC. It yields the protein CASSFRVWTGAHEQFF.

CDR3 nucleotide sequence: TGTGCCAGCAGTGCCGAAACGGGTGGAAACACCATATATTTT. Its protein product is CASSAETGGNTIYF. The chain carries TRBV2 and TRBJ1-3; no definite D call. The V gene lost 4 bases and the J gene lost 3 bases, with 10 bases spanning the gap. The germline CDR1 and CDR2 sequences are SNHLY and FYNNEI. This CDR3 region has 14 residues. Filled out from reference TRBV2 and TRBJ1-3, the complete variable domain reads EPEVTQTPSHQVTQMGQEVILRCVPISNHLYFYWYRQILGQKVEFLVSFYNNEISEKSEIFDDQFSVERPDGSNFTLKIRSTKLEDSAMYFCASSAETGGNTIYFGEGSWLTVV.

This clonotype was detected many times. This sequence joins TRBV5-1 and TRBJ1-2; tentatively, D is TRBD1 (5 bases). Germline loops: CDR1 SGHRS, CDR2 YFSETQ. Trimming took 1 base from V and 2 from J, leaving 12 bases between them. The CDR3 has 15 residues. CDR3 residues: CASSLSGPANYGYTF. The DNA for the CDR3 is TGCGCCAGCAGCTTGTCGGGGCCAGCCAACTATGGCTACACCTTC.

Many counts were recorded for this clonotype. The rearrangement uses TRBV4-2 and TRBJ2-1; 8 nucleotides agree with TRBD1. Germline-derived CDR1 and CDR2 are LGHNA and YNFKEQ. This CDR3 has 16 amino acids. V trimming: 4 bases; J trimming: 8 bases; junction bases outside the gene matches: 13. CDR3 in amino acids: CASSPRSGGNGYEQFF. DNA for the CDR3: TGTGCCAGCAGCCCCCGGTCAGGGGGCAATGGGTATGAGCAGTTCTTC.

There are many counts of this clonotype. The chain combines TRBV20-1 with TRBJ1-1; D gene uncertain. The CDR3 sequence is 13 residues long. CDR1 and CDR2 (germline): DFQATT, SNEGSKA (reference sequence). With 1 base removed from V and 1 base from J, the gap between germline ends came to 7 bases. For the CDR3, the DNA is TGCAGTGCTAGAGTGGTACAGAACACTGAAGCTTTCTTT. It codes for CSARVVQNTEAFF.

Only a few counts were recorded for this clonotype. The chain links TRBV20-1 to TRBJ2-5, with TRBD1 identical over 9 bases. V shed 6 bases and J 1 base; nucleotides not matched to a gene: 15. Per germline, CDR1 DFQATT and CDR2 SNEGSKA (reference sequence). The CDR3 spans 17 residues. The CDR3 spells CSAFRSGTGRRQETQYF. The CDR3 region has the DNA TGCAGTGCCTTTCGCTCCGGGACAGGGCGACGCCAAGAGACCCAGTACTTC.

This clonotype was counted at least ten times. The V call is TRBV6-5, the J call TRBJ1-1, with unresolved D. The V gene lost 6 bases and the J gene lost 1 base, with 3 bases spanning the gap. The length of the CDR3 is 11 residues. Germline CDR1 reads MNHEY; CDR2 reads SVGAGI. The CDR3 DNA follows: TGTGCCAGCAGGGGGAACACTGAAGCTTTCTTT. Its translation: CASRGNTEAFF.

Remarks on this clonotype: This clone may be a read error of a much larger clone one base away. V is TRBV18 and J is TRBJ2-1, with no clear D. Germline values: CDR1 KGHSH, CDR2 LQKENI. CDR3 length: 15 residues. V dropped 2 bases and J dropped 5 bases, with 13 bases sitting between them. The CDR3 nucleotides are TGTGCCAGCTCACCATCGTGTGGTACCCACAATGAGCAGTTCTTC. It encodes CASSPSCGTHNEQFF.